This T cell receptor (beta chain) is from a study of response to subunit inactivated influenza vaccine. Study conclusions and caveats: Only a handful of new T cells, the authors suggested, are recruited with each seasonal influenza vaccination.

Via MiXCR, TCRdb re-called the RT-PCR reads, giving one row per CDR3 protein. The sample yields about 310,000 distinct CDR3 sequences, just over 20% seen once. With regard to this clonotype: Its antigen is unknown.

The sample consisted of PBMCs from blood, taken around 22 months after vaccination. This receptor was identified in a man aged 45 to 75 who received an inactivated influenza vaccine.

The CDR3 sequence is CAIRQFVTGGAHYGYTF. The CDR3 coding sequence is TGTGCCATCAGACAATTTGTTACAGGGGGCGCGCACTATGGCTACACCTTC. The V and J genes are TRBV10-3 and TRBJ1-2; 9 bases fit TRBD1. The CDR3 contains 17 residues. The J segment lost 3 bases and the V segment lost 6 bases, leaving 14 bases of the junction unmatched. Germline CDR1 is ENHRY and CDR2 is SYGVKD.